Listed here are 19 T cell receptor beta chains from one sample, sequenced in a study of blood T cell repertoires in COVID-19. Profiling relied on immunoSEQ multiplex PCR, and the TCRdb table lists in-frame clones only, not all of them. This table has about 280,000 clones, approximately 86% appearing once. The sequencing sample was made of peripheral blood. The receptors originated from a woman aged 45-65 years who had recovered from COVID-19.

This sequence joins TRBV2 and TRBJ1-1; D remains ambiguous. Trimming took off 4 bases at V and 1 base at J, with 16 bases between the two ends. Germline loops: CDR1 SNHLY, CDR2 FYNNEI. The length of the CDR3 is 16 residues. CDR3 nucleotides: TGTGCCAGCAGTGCCAATGTGGGCAGTGCGAACACTGAAGCTTTCTTT. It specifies CASSANVGSANTEAFF.

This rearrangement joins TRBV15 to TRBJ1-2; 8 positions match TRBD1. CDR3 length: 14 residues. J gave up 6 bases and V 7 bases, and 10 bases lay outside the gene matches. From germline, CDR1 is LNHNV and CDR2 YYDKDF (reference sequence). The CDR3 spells CATNLGQAWDGYTF. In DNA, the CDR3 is TGTGCCACCAACCTGGGACAGGCCTGGGATGGCTACACCTTC.

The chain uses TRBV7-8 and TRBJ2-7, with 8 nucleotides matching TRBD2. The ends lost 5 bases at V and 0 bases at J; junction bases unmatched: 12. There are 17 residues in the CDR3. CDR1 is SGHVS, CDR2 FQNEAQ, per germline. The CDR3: CASSVPLAATSSYEQYF. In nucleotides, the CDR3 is TGTGCCAGCAGCGTCCCACTAGCGGCTACCAGCTCCTACGAGCAGTACTTC.

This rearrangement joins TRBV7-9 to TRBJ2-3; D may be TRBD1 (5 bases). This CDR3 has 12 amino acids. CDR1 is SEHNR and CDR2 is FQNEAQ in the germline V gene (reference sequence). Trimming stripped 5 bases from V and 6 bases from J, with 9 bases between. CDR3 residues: CASSVDSDTQYF. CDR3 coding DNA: TGTGCCAGCAGCGTCGACAGTGATACGCAGTATTTT.

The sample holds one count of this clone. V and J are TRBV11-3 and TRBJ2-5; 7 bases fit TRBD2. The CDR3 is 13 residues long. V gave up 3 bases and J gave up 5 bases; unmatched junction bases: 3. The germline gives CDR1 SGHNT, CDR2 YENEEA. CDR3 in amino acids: CASSLGEGETQYF. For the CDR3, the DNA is TGTGCCAGCAGCTTGGGGGAGGGTGAGACCCAGTACTTC.

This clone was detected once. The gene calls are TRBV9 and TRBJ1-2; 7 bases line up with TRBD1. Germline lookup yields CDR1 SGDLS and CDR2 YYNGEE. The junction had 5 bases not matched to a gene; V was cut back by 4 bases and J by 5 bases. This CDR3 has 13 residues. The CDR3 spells CASSPGTEYGYTF. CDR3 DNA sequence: TGTGCCAGCAGCCCGGGGACAGAGTATGGCTACACCTTC. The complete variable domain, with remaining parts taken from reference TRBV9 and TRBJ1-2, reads DSGVTQTPKHLITATGQRVTLRCSPRSGDLSVYWYQQSLDQGLQFLIQYYNGEERAKGNILERFSAQQFPDLHSELNLSSLELGDSALYFCASSPGTEYGYTFGSGTRLTVV.

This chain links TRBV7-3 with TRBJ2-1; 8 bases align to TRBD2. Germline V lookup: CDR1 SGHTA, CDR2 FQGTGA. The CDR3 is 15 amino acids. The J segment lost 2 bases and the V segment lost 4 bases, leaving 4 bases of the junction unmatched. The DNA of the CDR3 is TGTGCCAGCAGCTCTACTAGCGGTCCCTACAATGAGCAGTTCTTC. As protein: CASSSTSGPYNEQFF.

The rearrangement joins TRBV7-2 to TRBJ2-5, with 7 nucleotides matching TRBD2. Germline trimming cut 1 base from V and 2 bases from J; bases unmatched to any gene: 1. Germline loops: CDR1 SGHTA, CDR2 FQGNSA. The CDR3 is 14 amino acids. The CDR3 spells CASSLGAGQETQYF. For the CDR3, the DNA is TGTGCCAGCAGCTTAGGAGCGGGACAAGAGACCCAGTACTTC.

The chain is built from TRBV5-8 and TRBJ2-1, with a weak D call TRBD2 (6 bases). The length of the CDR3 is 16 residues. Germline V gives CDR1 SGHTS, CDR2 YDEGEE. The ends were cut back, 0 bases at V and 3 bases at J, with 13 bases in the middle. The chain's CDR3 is CASSLAWTINYNEQFF. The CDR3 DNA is TGTGCCAGCAGCTTGGCGTGGACTATAAACTACAATGAGCAGTTCTTC.

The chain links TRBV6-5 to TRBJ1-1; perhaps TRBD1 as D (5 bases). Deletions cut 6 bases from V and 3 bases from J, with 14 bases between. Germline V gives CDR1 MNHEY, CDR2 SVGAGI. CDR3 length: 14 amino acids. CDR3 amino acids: CASREPRGDTEAFF. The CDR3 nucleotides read TGTGCCAGCAGGGAGCCGCGGGGGGACACTGAAGCTTTCTTT.

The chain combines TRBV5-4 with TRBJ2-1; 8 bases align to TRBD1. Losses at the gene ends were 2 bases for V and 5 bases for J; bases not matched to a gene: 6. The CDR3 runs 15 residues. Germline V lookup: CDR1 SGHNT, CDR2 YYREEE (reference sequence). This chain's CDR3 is CASSFRQGANNEQFF. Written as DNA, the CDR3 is TGTGCCAGCAGCTTCCGGCAGGGGGCTAACAATGAGCAGTTCTTC. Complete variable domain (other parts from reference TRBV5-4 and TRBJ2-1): ETGVTQSPTHLIKTRGQQVTLRCSSQSGHNTVSWYQQALGQGPQFIFQYYREEENGRGNFPPRFSGLQFPNYSSELNVNALELDDSALYLCASSFRQGANNEQFFGPGTRLTVL.

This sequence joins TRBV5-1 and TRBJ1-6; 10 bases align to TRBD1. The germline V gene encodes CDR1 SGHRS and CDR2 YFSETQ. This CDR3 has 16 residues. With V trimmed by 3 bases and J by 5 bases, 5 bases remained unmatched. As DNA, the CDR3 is TGCGCCAGCAGCTCGACCGGGACAGGGGATAATTCACCCCTCCACTTT. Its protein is CASSSTGTGDNSPLHF. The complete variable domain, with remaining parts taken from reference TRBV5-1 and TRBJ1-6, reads KAGVTQTPRYLIKTRGQQVTLSCSPISGHRSVSWYQQTPGQGLQFLFEYFSETQRNKGNFPGRFSGRQFSNSRSEMNVSTLELGDSALYLCASSSTGTGDNSPLHFGNGTRLTVT.

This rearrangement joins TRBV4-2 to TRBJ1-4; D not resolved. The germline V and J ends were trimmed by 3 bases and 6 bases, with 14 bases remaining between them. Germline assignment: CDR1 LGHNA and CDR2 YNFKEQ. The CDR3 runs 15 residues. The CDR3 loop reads CASSQWNGADEKLFF. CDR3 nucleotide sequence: TGTGCCAGCAGCCAGTGGAACGGAGCTGATGAAAAACTGTTTTTT.

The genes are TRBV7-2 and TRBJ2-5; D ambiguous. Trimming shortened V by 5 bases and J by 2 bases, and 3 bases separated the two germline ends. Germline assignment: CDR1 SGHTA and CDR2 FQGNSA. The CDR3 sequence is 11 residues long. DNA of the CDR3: TGTGCCAGCAGCCCTCAAGAGACCCAGTACTTC. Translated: CASSPQETQYF.

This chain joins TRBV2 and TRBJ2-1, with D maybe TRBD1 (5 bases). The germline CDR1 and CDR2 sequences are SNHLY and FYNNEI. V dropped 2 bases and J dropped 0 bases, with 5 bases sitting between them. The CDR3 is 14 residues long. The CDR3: CASSEQGSYNEQFF. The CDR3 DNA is TGTGCCAGCAGTGAACAGGGCTCCTACAATGAGCAGTTCTTC.

The CDR3 reads CASSPRLLAGGETQYF. In nucleotides, the CDR3 is TGTGCCAGCAGCCCCAGGCTCCTAGCGGGGGGGGAGACCCAGTACTTC. The chain recombines TRBV5-6 with TRBJ2-5; 12 bases agree with TRBD2. The CDR3 runs 16 residues. Germline V gene lookup returns CDR1 SGHDT and CDR2 YYEEEE. Losses at the gene ends were 4 bases for V and 5 bases for J; bases not matched to a gene: 9.

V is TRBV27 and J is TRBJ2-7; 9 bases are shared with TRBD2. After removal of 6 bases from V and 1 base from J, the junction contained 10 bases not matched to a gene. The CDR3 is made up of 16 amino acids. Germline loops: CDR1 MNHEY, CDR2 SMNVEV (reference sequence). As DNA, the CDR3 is TGTGCCAGCAGACGAAATCTAGCGGGACCGTCCTACGAGCAGTACTTC. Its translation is CASRRNLAGPSYEQYF.

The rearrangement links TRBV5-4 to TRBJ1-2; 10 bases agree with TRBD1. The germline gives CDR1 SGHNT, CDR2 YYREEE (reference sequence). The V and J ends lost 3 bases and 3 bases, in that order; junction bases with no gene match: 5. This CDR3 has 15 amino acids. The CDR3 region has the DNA TGTGCCAGCAGCTCGGGGACAGGGGAGTACTATGGCTACACCTTC. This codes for CASSSGTGEYYGYTF.

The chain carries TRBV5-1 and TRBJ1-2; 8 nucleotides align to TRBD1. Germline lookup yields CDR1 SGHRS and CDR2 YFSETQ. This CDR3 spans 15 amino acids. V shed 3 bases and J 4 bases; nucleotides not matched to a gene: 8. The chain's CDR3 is CASSYGQGSPYGYTF. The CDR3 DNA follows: TGCGCCAGCAGCTACGGACAGGGTAGCCCCTATGGCTACACCTTC.